These T cell receptor beta chains were read from a single sample in a study of cytomegalovirus exposure and HLA in healthy donors. Here immunoSEQ multiplex PCR was the method, and the copy in TCRdb shows in-frame clones only, minus some. The profile shows roughly 180,000 clones, about 81% of them singletons. Sequenced input: PBMCs. All receptors derive from a woman under 30 in good health and CMV-seropositive. Both conserved end residues are part of each CDR3. A D gene is named only where the DNA matches it firmly. Rows may omit the clone size; those that give it use once, few, many or a size class.

clone_size,cdr3_length,d_call,v_call,j_call,cdr3_nt,cdr3_aa
NA,13,TRBD1,TRBV6-1,TRBJ1-2,TGTGCCAGCAGTGACAGGGGGCGCGGTGGCTACACCTTC,CASSDRGRGGYTF
NA,16,TRBD1,TRBV5-4,TRBJ1-6,TGTGCCAGCAGCTTGGGGGACAGGGGGAGAGATTCACCCCTCCACTTT,CASSLGDRGRDSPLHF
NA,12,NA,TRBV2,TRBJ2-7,TGTGCCAGCAGTGACGAGGAACGCGAGCAGTACTTC,CASSDEEREQYF
NA,13,TRBD2,TRBV10-2,TRBJ2-7,TGCGCCAGCAGTCCAGGACTAGCGGGGTCCTACCTCTTC,CASSPGLAGSYLF
few,14,TRBD1,TRBV19,TRBJ1-1,TGTGCCAGTAGTTGGACAGGGGGCGTTTCTGAAGCTTTCTTT,CASSWTGGVSEAFF
NA,13,NA,TRBV18,TRBJ2-3,TGTGCCAGCTTGCAGGGCGACACAGATACGCAGTATTTT,CASLQGDTDTQYF
NA,16,TRBD2,TRBV5-1,TRBJ2-1,TGCGCCAGCAGCTTGGCAGGACTAGCGGGGGGCACCGAGCAGTTCTTC,CASSLAGLAGGTEQFF
NA,10,TRBD1,TRBV29-1,TRBJ1-1,TGCAGCGCGGGGACAGGGGTGGCTTTCTTT,CSAGTGVAFF
NA,12,NA,TRBV19,TRBJ1-2,TGTGCCAGTCAGGGGATACGGAATGGCTACACCTTC,CASQGIRNGYTF
NA,17,TRBD2,TRBV6-4,TRBJ2-1,TGTGCCAGCAGTGACTCTCCCGGGGCGGGGGGCCAGCGGGAGCAGTTCTTC,CASSDSPGAGGQREQFF
NA,15,TRBD1,TRBV11-2,TRBJ1-2,TGTGCCAGCAGCTTCGTCAGGGGGAAGACATATGGCTACACCTTC,CASSFVRGKTYGYTF
NA,15,NA,TRBV6-1,TRBJ1-3,TGTGCCAGCAGTGAAGAGAGTGCCTCTGGAAACACCATATATTTT,CASSEESASGNTIYF
NA,16,NA,TRBV9,TRBJ1-2,TGTGCCAGCAGCGTAGCCCCCCTTAGGGTATCGGGGGGCTACACCTTC,CASSVAPLRVSGGYTF
NA,15,TRBD2,TRBV28,TRBJ2-5,TGTGCCAGCAGTTTAGCTAGCGGGGGGGAAGAGACCCAGTACTTC,CASSLASGGEETQYF
many,15,TRBD1,TRBV7-6,TRBJ2-7,TGTGCCAGCAGCCTCGGGACAGGGAAATCCTACGAGCAGTACTTC,CASSLGTGKSYEQYF
NA,14,NA,TRBV30,TRBJ2-2,TGTGCCTGGAGGGGCATCAGCTTCACCGGGGAGCTGTTTTTT,CAWRGISFTGELFF
few,14,NA,TRBV21-1,TRBJ2-5,TGTGCCAGCAGCGTTGATGCACATTTCAACGGGCAGTACTTC,CASSVDAHFNGQYF
NA,17,TRBD1,TRBV25-1,TRBJ2-2,TGTGCCAGCAGCGACCGGGACAGGGGACGGAACACCGGGGAGCTGTTTTTT,CASSDRDRGRNTGELFF
medium-sized,14,NA,TRBV4-3,TRBJ1-6,TGCGCCAGCAGCCAAGATACGGAGAATTCACCCCTCCACTTT,CASSQDTENSPLHF
few,13,TRBD1,TRBV2,TRBJ1-2,TGTGCCAGCAGTCTGGGACAGGAAGGAGGCTACACCTTC,CASSLGQEGGYTF
NA,14,TRBD1,TRBV9,TRBJ1-1,TGTGCCAGCAGCACGGGACAGGGGTACACTGAAGCTTTCTTT,CASSTGQGYTEAFF
NA,15,TRBD1,TRBV18,TRBJ1-5,TGTGCCAGCTCACCATCCGGGACAGGGGGTCAGCCCCAGCATTTT,CASSPSGTGGQPQHF
NA,15,TRBD1,TRBV9,TRBJ2-3,TGTGCCAGCAGCGTCAGGGGGCTCAGCACAGATACGCAGTATTTT,CASSVRGLSTDTQYF
NA,15,NA,TRBV6-1,TRBJ2-7,TGTGCCAGCAGGCGAAACAGGGGAGGTTCCTACGAGCAGTACTTC,CASRRNRGGSYEQYF
NA,14,NA,TRBV13,TRBJ2-5,TGTGCCAGCAGCTTAAGGACAGCCCAAGAGACCCAGTACTTC,CASSLRTAQETQYF
few,16,TRBD2,TRBV5-1,TRBJ2-1,TGCGCCAGCAGCTTAACCGGGACTAGCGGGACGAATGAGCAGTTCTTC,CASSLTGTSGTNEQFF
NA,17,TRBD2,TRBV5-1,TRBJ2-3,TGCGCCAGCAGGCACCCGGGACTAGCGGGGGGCACAGATACGCAGTATTTT,CASRHPGLAGGTDTQYF
few,15,TRBD1,TRBV6-1,TRBJ1-1,TGTGCCAGCAGTCCATGGACAGGCGATAACACTGAAGCTTTCTTT,CASSPWTGDNTEAFF
NA,19,TRBD1,TRBV4-3,TRBJ1-5,TGCGCCAGCAGCCAAGATAGATGGGGACAGGGAAGCGGCAATCAGCCCCAGCATTTT,CASSQDRWGQGSGNQPQHF
NA,19,TRBD2,TRBV5-1,TRBJ2-3,TGCGCCAGCAGCTTGGCTAGCGGGGGAGCTTCCGCTAGCACAGATACGCAGTATTTT,CASSLASGGASASTDTQYF
NA,15,TRBD2,TRBV9,TRBJ2-3,TGTGCCAGCAGTCGGAGCGGGGGGGCAACAGATACGCAGTATTTT,CASSRSGGATDTQYF
NA,16,NA,TRBV9,TRBJ1-4,TGTGCCAGCAGCGTAGTCCCGACTGCAACTAATGAAAAACTGTTTTTT,CASSVVPTATNEKLFF
NA,17,NA,TRBV25-1,TRBJ2-1,TGTGCCAGCAGTGACATACGGGGGGCGGCCCTTTACAATGAGCAGTTCTTC,CASSDIRGAALYNEQFF
NA,14,NA,TRBV4-3,TRBJ1-1,TGCGCCAGCAGCCAAGATCTAGGGAGCACTGAAGCTTTCTTT,CASSQDLGSTEAFF
NA,12,NA,TRBV29-1,TRBJ2-3,TGCAGCGTTGCTGCAGGCACAGATACGCAGTATTTT,CSVAAGTDTQYF
NA,15,TRBD1,TRBV14,TRBJ1-2,TGTGCCAGCAGCTTACGACAGGGGTTGGCCTATGGCTACACCTTC,CASSLRQGLAYGYTF
NA,14,NA,TRBV6-6,TRBJ2-3,TGTGCCAGCGTCGCCAGATTCATAACAGATACGCAGTATTTT,CASVARFITDTQYF
NA,15,TRBD1,TRBV19,TRBJ1-5,TGTGCCAGTAAAGTAGGGGACAGGGTCAATCAGCCCCAGCATTTT,CASKVGDRVNQPQHF
NA,14,TRBD1,TRBV19,TRBJ1-3,TGTGCCAGTAGGGAGACAGGGGTTGGAAACACCATATATTTT,CASRETGVGNTIYF
NA,15,NA,TRBV10-3,TRBJ1-1,TGTGCCATCAGTGCCGTTCCCGGTAAAGAAACTGAAGCTTTCTTT,CAISAVPGKETEAFF
NA,13,NA,TRBV5-1,TRBJ2-1,TGCGCCAGCAGCTACCAGGTCGACAATGAGCAGTTCTTC,CASSYQVDNEQFF
NA,13,NA,TRBV19,TRBJ1-1,TGTGCCAGTAGTTACCAGCAGGGAGGCGAAGCTTTCTTT,CASSYQQGGEAFF
once,13,NA,TRBV7-3,TRBJ1-1,TGTGCCAGCAGACTCAGGGAAGGCACTGAAGCTTTCTTT,CASRLREGTEAFF
NA,16,NA,TRBV7-3,TRBJ1-6,TGTGCCAGCAGCTTTTTTAGTCAGGGATTTGATTCACCCCTCCACTTT,CASSFFSQGFDSPLHF
NA,15,TRBD1,TRBV4-1,TRBJ2-5,TGCGCCAGCAGCCAAGAACAGGGGGCGAGAGAGACCCAGTACTTC,CASSQEQGARETQYF
NA,14,NA,TRBV27,TRBJ2-1,TGTGCCAGCAGTTTATCGCTCGGGAGCAATGAGCAGTTCTTC,CASSLSLGSNEQFF